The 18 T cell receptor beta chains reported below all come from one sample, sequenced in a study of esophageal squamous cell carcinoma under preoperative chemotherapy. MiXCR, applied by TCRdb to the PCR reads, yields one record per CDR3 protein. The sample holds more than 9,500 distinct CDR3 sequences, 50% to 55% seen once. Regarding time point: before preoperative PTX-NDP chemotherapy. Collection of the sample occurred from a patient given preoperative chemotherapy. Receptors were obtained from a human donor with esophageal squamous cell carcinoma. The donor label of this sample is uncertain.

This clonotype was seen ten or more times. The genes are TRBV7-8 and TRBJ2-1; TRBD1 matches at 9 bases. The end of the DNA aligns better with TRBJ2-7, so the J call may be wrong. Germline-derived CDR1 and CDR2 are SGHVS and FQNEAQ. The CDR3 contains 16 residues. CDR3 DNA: TGTGCCAGCAGCTTACTTTCGGGGACAGGGAACTACGAGCAGTACTTC. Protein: CASSLLSGTGNYEQYF.

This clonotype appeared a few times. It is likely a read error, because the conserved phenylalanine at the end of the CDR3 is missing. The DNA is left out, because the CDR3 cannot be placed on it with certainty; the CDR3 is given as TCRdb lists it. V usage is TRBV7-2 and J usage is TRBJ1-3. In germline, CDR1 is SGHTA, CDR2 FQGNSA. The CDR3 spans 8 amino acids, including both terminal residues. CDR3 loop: CASSFFLA.

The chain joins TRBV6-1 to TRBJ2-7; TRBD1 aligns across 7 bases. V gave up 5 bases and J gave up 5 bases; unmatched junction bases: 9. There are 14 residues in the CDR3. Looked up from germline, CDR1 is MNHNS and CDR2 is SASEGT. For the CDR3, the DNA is TGTGCCAGCAGTCGACGACAGGGAAGGGACGAGCAGTACTTC. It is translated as CASSRRQGRDEQYF.

CDR3: CASSYPLTTQETQYF. CDR3 nucleotide sequence: TGTGCCAGCAGTTATCCCTTGACTACACAAGAGACCCAGTACTTC. J is TRBJ2-1 and V is TRBV7-9; maybe TRBD2 (5 bases). The J call may be wrong; the DNA end is better matched by TRBJ2-5. The V gene's germline CDR1 is SEHNR and CDR2 FQNEAQ (reference sequence). This CDR3 contains 15 residues.

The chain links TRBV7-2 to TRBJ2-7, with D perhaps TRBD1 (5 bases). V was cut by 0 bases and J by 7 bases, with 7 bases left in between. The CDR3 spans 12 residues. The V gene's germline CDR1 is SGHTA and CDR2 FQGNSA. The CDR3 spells CASSLAQGEQYF. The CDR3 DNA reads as TGTGCCAGCAGCTTAGCGCAGGGTGAGCAGTACTTC.

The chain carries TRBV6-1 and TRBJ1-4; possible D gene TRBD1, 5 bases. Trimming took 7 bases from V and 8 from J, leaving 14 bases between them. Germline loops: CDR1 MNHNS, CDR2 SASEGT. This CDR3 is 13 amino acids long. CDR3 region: CASTATAGEKLFF. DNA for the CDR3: TGTGCCAGCACGGCGACCGCAGGGGAAAAACTGTTTTTT.

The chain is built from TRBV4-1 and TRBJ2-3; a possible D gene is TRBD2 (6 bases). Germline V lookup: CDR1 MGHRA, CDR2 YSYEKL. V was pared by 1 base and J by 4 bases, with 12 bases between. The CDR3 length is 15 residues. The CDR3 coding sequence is TGCGCCAGCAGCCAAGGGGGGGAGGACCCAGATACGCAGTATTTT. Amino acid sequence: CASSQGGEDPDTQYF.

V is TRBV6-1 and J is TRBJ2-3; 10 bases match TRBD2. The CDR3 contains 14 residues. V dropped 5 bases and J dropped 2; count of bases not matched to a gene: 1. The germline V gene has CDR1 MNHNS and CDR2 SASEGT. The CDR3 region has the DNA TGTGCCAGCAGTAGCGGGAGGGCCACAGATACGCAGTATTTT. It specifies CASSSGRATDTQYF.

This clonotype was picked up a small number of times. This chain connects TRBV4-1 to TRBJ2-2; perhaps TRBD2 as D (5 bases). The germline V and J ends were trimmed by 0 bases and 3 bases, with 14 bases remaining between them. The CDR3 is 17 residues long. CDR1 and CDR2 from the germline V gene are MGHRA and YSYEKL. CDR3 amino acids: CASSQDSTGMDTGELFF. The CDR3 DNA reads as TGCGCCAGCAGCCAAGATTCGACGGGGATGGACACCGGGGAGCTGTTTTTT.

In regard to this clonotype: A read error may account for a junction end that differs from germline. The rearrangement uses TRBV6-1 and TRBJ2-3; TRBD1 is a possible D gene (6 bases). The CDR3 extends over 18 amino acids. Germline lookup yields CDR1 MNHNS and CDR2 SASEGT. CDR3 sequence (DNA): TGTGCCAGCGGTGAGAGGGCAGGGGCGATTTCTGACACAGATACGCAGTATTTC. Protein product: CASGERAGAISDTDTQYF.

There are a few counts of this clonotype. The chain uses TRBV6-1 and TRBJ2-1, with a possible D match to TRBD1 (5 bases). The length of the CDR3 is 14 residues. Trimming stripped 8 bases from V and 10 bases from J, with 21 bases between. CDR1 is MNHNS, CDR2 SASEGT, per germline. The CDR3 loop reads CASELTVGSYEQFF. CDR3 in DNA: TGTGCCAGCGAGCTGACAGTAGGGTCCTACGAGCAGTTCTTC.

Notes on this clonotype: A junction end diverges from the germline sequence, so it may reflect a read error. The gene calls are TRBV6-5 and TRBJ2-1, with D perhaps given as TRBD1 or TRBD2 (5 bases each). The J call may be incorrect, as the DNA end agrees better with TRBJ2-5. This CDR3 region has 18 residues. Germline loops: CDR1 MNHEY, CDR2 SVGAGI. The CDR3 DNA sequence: TGTGCCGGCAGTTGCGCGGCCTTGGGGGACCGTGCCCAAAAGACCCAGTACTTC. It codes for CAGSCAALGDRAQKTQYF.

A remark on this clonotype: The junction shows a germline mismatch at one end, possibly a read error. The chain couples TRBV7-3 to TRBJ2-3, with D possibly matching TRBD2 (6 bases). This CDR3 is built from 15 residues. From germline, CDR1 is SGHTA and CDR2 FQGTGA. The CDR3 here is CARGFGGRDQETQYF. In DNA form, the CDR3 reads TGTGCCAGGGGGTTCGGGGGACGGGACCAAGAGACGCAGTATTTC. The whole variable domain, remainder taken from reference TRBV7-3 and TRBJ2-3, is GAGVSQTPSNKVTEKGKYVELRCDPISGHTALYWYRQSLGQGPEFLIYFQGTGAADDSGLPNDRFFAVRPEGSVSTLKIQRTERGDSAVYLCARGFGGRDQETQYFGPGTRLTVL.

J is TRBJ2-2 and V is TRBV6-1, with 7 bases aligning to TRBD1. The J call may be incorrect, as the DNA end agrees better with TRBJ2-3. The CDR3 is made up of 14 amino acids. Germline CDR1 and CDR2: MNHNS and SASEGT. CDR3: CASSEGWGTGEQYF. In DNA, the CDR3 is TGTGCCAGCAGTGAAGGATGGGGCACAGGGGAGCAGTATTTT.

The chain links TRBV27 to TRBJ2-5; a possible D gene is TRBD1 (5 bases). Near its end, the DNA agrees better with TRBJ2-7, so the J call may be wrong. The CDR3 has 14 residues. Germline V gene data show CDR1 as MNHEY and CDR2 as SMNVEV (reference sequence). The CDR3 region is CASSLSQGRGEQYF. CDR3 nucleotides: TGTGCCAGCAGTTTATCCCAGGGAAGGGGCGAGCAGTACTTC.

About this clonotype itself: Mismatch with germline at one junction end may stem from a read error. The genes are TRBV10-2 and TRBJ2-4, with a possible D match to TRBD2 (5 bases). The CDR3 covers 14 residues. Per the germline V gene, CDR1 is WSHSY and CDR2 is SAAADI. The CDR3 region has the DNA TGCGCCAGCACGGGGTCTGAAGACAAAAACACGCAGTACTTT. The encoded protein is CASTGSEDKNTQYF.

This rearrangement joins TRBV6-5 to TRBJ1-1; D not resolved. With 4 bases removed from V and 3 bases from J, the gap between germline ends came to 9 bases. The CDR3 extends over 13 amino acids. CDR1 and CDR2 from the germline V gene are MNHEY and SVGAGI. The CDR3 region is CASSSREYTEAFF. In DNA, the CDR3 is TGTGCCAGCAGTTCGAGGGAGTACACTGAAGCTTTCTTT.

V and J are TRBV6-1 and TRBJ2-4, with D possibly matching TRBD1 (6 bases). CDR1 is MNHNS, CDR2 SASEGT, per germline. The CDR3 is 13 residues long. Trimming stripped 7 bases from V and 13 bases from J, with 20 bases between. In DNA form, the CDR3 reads TGTGCCAGCACCGCGGAGTTCCCAGGGGAGCAGTACTTC. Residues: CASTAEFPGEQYF.